The 17 T cell receptor beta chains below all came from one sample that was sequenced in a study of Tregs in tolerant kidney transplant recipients (dated 2019 in TCRdb). Library preparation used the immunoSEQ multiplex PCR assay. Not all clones reach the TCRdb copy of this immuneACCESS table, which keeps in-frame sequences only. Checked studies attribute under half of the gap to unresolved V genes and leave the rest unexplained. Across this sample there are just under 45,000 clones, with roughly 95% seen only once. 0.3% to 0.45% of the sample belongs to the ten largest clones. No antigen has been assigned to these receptors. The material sequenced was Tregs from blood cultured with allogeneic cells. The receptors were sampled from a human donor in good health.

This clone appeared a single time. The chain uses TRBV5-6 and TRBJ2-7; D is perhaps TRBD1 or TRBD2 (5 bases each). V lost 4 bases to trimming and J lost 2 bases, with 19 bases between them. The CDR3 loop spans 16 amino acids. Germline CDR1 is SGHDT and CDR2 is YYEEEE. The CDR3 nucleotides are TGTGCCAGCAGCAGAGCCCTCGGCAGGGAGACCTACGAGCAGTACTTC. This codes for CASSRALGRETYEQYF.

This sequence joins TRBV10-2 and TRBJ1-6; the match to TRBD1 covers 8 bases. Germline CDR1 WSHSY, CDR2 SAAADI. Trimming cost V 6 bases and J 10 bases; bases outside gene matches: 8. The CDR3 is made up of 14 amino acids. CDR3 nucleotide sequence: TGCGCCAGCAGGTATCACAGGGGGAACTCACCCCTCCACTTT. Encoded protein: CASRYHRGNSPLHF.

The CDR3 nucleotides read TGTGCCAGCTCACCCCTCTACGAAGGTTCTAACTATGGCTACACCTTC. Encoded protein: CASSPLYEGSNYGYTF. The rearrangement uses TRBV18 and TRBJ1-2; D remains unclear. V was clipped by 3 bases and J by 0 bases, with 14 bases between them. Germline V gives CDR1 KGHSH, CDR2 LQKENI. The CDR3 extends over 16 amino acids.

In nucleotides, the CDR3 is TGTGCCAGTAGCTTGGACAGAAACTATGGCTACACCTTC. This gives the protein CASSLDRNYGYTF. V is TRBV19 and J is TRBJ1-2, with D perhaps TRBD1 (6 bases). The germline V gene encodes CDR1 LNHDA and CDR2 SQIVND (reference sequence). Trimming cost V 6 bases and J 2 bases, with 10 bases left between them. This CDR3 has 13 amino acids.

This sequence joins TRBV11-1 and TRBJ2-7, with 8 bases aligning to TRBD2. J was trimmed by 4 bases and V by 4 bases; bases with no gene match: 9. CDR1 and CDR2 from the germline V gene are SGHAT and FQDESV (reference sequence). The CDR3 runs to 15 residues. CDR3 nucleotides: TGTGCCAGCAGCTCTGTTGCGGGAGGACGGTACGAGCAGTACTTC. Translation: CASSSVAGGRYEQYF.

This clone was counted once. This chain uses TRBV6-6 with TRBJ2-1; the match to TRBD1 covers 7 bases. Unmatched junction bases numbered 7, after V lost 6 bases and J lost 8 bases. The V gene's germline CDR1 is MNHNY and CDR2 SVGAGI (reference sequence). The CDR3 runs to 13 residues. CDR3 sequence reads: CASRRQQGYEQFF. Here the CDR3 DNA reads TGTGCCAGCAGACGCCAACAGGGGTATGAGCAGTTCTTC.

The rearrangement joins TRBV29-1 to TRBJ1-1; tentatively, D is TRBD1 (5 bases). This CDR3 is 13 amino acids long. Per the germline V gene, CDR1 is SQVTM and CDR2 is ANQGSEA. Trimming removed 7 bases at V and 0 bases at J, with 12 bases between. The CDR3 sequence: CSAQGLMNTEAFF. The CDR3 DNA is TGCAGCGCCCAGGGACTTATGAACACTGAAGCTTTCTTT.

This chain links TRBV13 with TRBJ2-3; D not certain. Germline loops: CDR1 PRHDT, CDR2 FYEKMQ (reference sequence). The CDR3 runs to 15 residues. Trimming left V 2 bases short and J 0 bases short, with 9 bases between. In nucleotides, the CDR3 is TGTGCCAGCAGCTTAAAAGGGCGGAGCACAGATACGCAGTATTTT. This codes for CASSLKGRSTDTQYF.

The CDR3 nucleotides read TGTGCCAGCTCACGGACCTTGTACCGGACGGAGAATGAAAAACTGTTTTTT. Translated, it gives CASSRTLYRTENEKLFF. The chain employs TRBV18 and TRBJ1-4, with D unclear. The V end lost 4 bases, the J end lost 5 bases, and 20 bases lay between the germline ends. The CDR3 has 17 amino acids. CDR1 is KGHSH and CDR2 is LQKENI in the germline V gene.

The chain couples TRBV6-6 to TRBJ1-1, with a tentative D call TRBD1 (6 bases). Germline V CDR1 and CDR2: MNHNY, SVGAGI (reference sequence). V was clipped by 8 bases and J by 7 bases, with 17 bases between them. The CDR3 length is 13 residues. The CDR3, as DNA: TGTGCCAGCGCAGGGGTGAGGGGCTTTGAAGCTTTCTTT. It codes for CASAGVRGFEAFF.

The V and J genes are TRBV18 and TRBJ1-2; the D is unclear. V was trimmed by 2 bases and J by 8 bases, leaving 12 bases between them. Per germline, CDR1 KGHSH and CDR2 LQKENI. The CDR3 consists of 13 residues. CDR3 sequence reads: CASSPETQAGYTF. The CDR3 nucleotides are TGTGCCAGCTCACCAGAGACACAAGCAGGCTACACCTTC. Combining the CDR3 with reference TRBV18 and TRBJ1-2 gives the whole variable domain NAGVMQNPRHLVRRRGQEARLRCSPMKGHSHVYWYRQLPEEGLKFMVYLQKENIIDESGMPKERFSAEFPKEGPSILRIQQVVRGDSAAYFCASSPETQAGYTFGSGTRLTVV.

This chain links TRBV9 with TRBJ1-2; 10 nucleotides line up with TRBD1. Per germline, CDR1 SGDLS and CDR2 YYNGEE. J gave up 8 bases and V 3 bases, and 4 bases lay outside the gene matches. The CDR3 has 13 amino acids. The CDR3 sequence: CASSAGTGEGYTF. In DNA form, the CDR3 reads TGTGCCAGCAGCGCAGGGACAGGGGAGGGCTACACCTTC. Drawing the rest from reference TRBV9 and TRBJ1-2, the complete variable domain is DSGVTQTPKHLITATGQRVTLRCSPRSGDLSVYWYQQSLDQGLQFLIQYYNGEERAKGNILERFSAQQFPDLHSELNLSSLELGDSALYFCASSAGTGEGYTFGSGTRLTVV.

The J gene is TRBJ2-5, the V gene TRBV5-1; D ambiguous. CDR1 is SGHRS, CDR2 YFSETQ, per germline. The V gene lost 5 bases and the J gene lost 5 bases, with 10 bases spanning the gap. There are 12 residues in the CDR3. The chain's CDR3 is CASSIDEETQYF. The DNA for the CDR3 is TGCGCCAGCAGTATTGACGAGGAGACCCAGTACTTC.

This clone is a singleton in its sample. V gene TRBV6-5 combines with J gene TRBJ2-7, with 11 bases matching TRBD1. CDR3 length: 15 amino acids. The germline V gene has CDR1 MNHEY and CDR2 SVGAGI. V gave up 6 bases and J gave up 1 base; unmatched junction bases: 5. This CDR3 reads CASRRRDRGSYEQYF. For the CDR3, the DNA is TGTGCCAGCAGGCGGCGGGACAGGGGGTCCTACGAGCAGTACTTC.

The chain couples TRBV6-6 to TRBJ1-1; D unresolved. Germline V gene sequence: CDR1 MNHNY, CDR2 SVGAGI (reference sequence). The CDR3 has 14 amino acids. V lost 6 bases and J 1 base, leaving 12 bases between the germline ends. The CDR3 sequence is CASRTQEQNTEAFF. CDR3 sequence (DNA): TGTGCCAGCAGGACGCAGGAGCAGAACACTGAAGCTTTCTTT.

V usage is TRBV19 and J usage is TRBJ2-1; D is ambiguous. Deletions cut 3 bases from V and 10 bases from J, with 4 bases between. The length of the CDR3 is 10 residues. In germline, CDR1 is LNHDA, CDR2 SQIVND (reference sequence). This CDR3 is CASSITEQFF. The CDR3 bases are TGTGCCAGTAGTATCACCGAGCAGTTCTTC.

The chain couples TRBV7-2 to TRBJ2-2, with D uncertain. Germline loops: CDR1 SGHTA, CDR2 FQGNSA. The CDR3 consists of 14 residues. The germline V and J ends were trimmed by 2 bases and 6 bases, with 10 bases remaining between them. The CDR3 is CASSLFGVPGELFF. CDR3 nucleotide sequence: TGTGCCAGCAGCTTATTTGGCGTCCCCGGGGAGCTGTTTTTT.